This T cell receptor (beta chain) appears in the sequencing data of a study of PD-1 blockade in classical Hodgkin lymphoma (dated by TCRdb to 2020 to 2022). General notes on the study: The study used TCR beta sequencing and CyTOF to define a peripheral blood immune signature of response to PD-1 blockade in classical Hodgkin lymphoma. The paper's findings and limits, for the study overall: The study was limited to a single clinical trial cohort, and causes of repertoire differences, possibly disease activity or prior therapy, remained undefined. Newly diagnosed patients were reported to have lower baseline TCR diversity than healthy donors, and relapsed/refractory patients were reported to have lower baseline TCR diversity still.

Of note for this clone: This receptor's antigen is unknown. One base away there is no much larger clone; base qualities are not given.

CDR1 and CDR2, looked up from the germline V gene, are SGDLS and YYNGEE. V lost 0 bases and J lost 7 bases; the stretch between them is 14 bases long. Including the terminal cysteine and phenylalanine, the CDR3 comprises 15 residues. The sequence is cut down to CDR3 DNA, 45 bases in frame from base 1. The Qiagen DNeasy kit was used to extract genomic DNA both from unsorted PBMCs and from the negatively selected CD4+ and CD8+ fractions. TCR beta CDR3 regions were subjected to amplification by immunoSEQ multiplex PCR with primers that anneal to V and J segments. Amplification bias was minimized using a synthetic immune receptor repertoire, and residual bias was removed computationally after sequencing. In the source study's methods: Custom Python scripts were used to quantify repertoire diversity as the Shannon entropy index. Unsorted, CD4+ and CD8+ repertoires were analyzed separately, except for combined analyses in which CD4+ and CD8+ sequences were merged in silico. This immuneACCESS table, as held by TCRdb, lists in-frame sequences with V and J called but not all clones. Of the missing ones, under half trace to an unresolved V gene in checked studies; the others have no known cause. Clone size and the V and J calls come from that table; the DNA yielded D and trimming. Counted in this sample were 30,000 or so clones; 91% of them appeared once. Of the sample, roughly 3.8% is held by the ten largest clones.

Taken with the paper, the label for time point translates to: newly diagnosed, previously untreated cHL patient sample. As a comparison group for the relapsed/refractory trial patients, PBMCs were sequenced from patients with newly diagnosed, previously untreated classical Hodgkin lymphoma. Peripheral blood was collected in 8 mL Vacutainer Cell Preparation Tubes, from which PBMCs were isolated by centrifugation and then cryopreserved. The origin of this receptor is a human donor with classical Hodgkin lymphoma. The sample taken for sequencing was peripheral blood mononuclear cells (PBMCs). The chain was built from TRBV9 and TRBJ2-1, with TRBD1 perhaps the D gene, on 6 matching bases. The bases read TGTGCCAGCAGCGTAGCAGGGGACCCCTGGAATGAGCAGTTCTTC. This translates into CASSVAGDPWNEQFF.